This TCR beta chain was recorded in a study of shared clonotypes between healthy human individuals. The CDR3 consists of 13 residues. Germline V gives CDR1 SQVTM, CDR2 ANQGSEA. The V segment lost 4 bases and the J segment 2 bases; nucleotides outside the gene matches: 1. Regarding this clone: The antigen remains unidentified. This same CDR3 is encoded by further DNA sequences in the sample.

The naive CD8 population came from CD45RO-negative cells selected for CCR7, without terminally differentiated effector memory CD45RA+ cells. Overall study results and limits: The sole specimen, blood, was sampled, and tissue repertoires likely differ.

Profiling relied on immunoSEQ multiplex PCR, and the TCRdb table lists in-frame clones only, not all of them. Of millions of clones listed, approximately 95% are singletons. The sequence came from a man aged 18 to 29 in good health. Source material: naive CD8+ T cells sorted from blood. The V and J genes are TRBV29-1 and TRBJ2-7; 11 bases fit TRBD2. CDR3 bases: TGCAGCGTTGCACTAGCGGGAGCCTACGAGCAGTACTTC. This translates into CSVALAGAYEQYF.